This TCR beta chain was retrieved from a study of T cell responses to AZD1222 COVID-19 vaccine. Whole-study context: Second-dose intervals near 4 or 12 weeks were combined. Whole-study results and caveats: Clonal diversity was possibly underestimated, and the donors were mostly white British, with more females. Breadth and depth of Spike-specific TCRs rose after two AZD1222 doses.

Germline loops: CDR1 SGHTA, CDR2 FQGTGA. V was clipped by 5 bases and J by 3 bases, with 9 bases between them. This CDR3 has 13 amino acids. Clones were sequenced by immunoSEQ multiplex PCR, and TCRdb holds only the in-frame ones, with some missing. The table has around 110,000 clones, 85% to 95% seen once. Details on this clone: Its matching antigen is unknown.

The chain carries TRBV7-3 and TRBJ2-3, with D perhaps TRBD1 (6 bases). The sequence was collected from an adult in good health. This specimen consisted of peripheral blood, obtained on day 0 of AZD1222 vaccination. The CDR3 spells CASSVGQTDTQYF. The CDR3 nucleotides are TGTGCCAGCAGCGTAGGACAGACAGATACGCAGTATTTT. Complete variable domain (other parts from reference TRBV7-3 and TRBJ2-3): GAGVSQTPSNKVTEKGKYVELRCDPISGHTALYWYRQSLGQGPEFLIYFQGTGAADDSGLPNDRFFAVRPEGSVSTLKIQRTERGDSAVYLCASSVGQTDTQYFGPGTRLTVL.